These 14 T cell receptor beta chains were all obtained from the same sample, sequenced in a study of blood T cell repertoires in COVID-19. Produced via immunoSEQ multiplex PCR; TCRdb's table is partial and in-frame only. The repertoire includes approximately 130,000 clones, around 78% of them detected once, and less than 14% sits in the top ten. The sequenced sample consisted of peripheral blood. All receptors come from a human donor in a cohort sampled during active COVID-19.

In regard to this clone: Within the sample, other DNA sequences also encode this same CDR3. V is TRBV5-1 and J is TRBJ1-1, with 8 bases matching TRBD1. CDR3 length equals 14 residues. Looked up from germline, CDR1 is SGHRS and CDR2 is YFSETQ. The V and J ends lost 4 bases and 1 base, in that order; junction bases with no gene match: 3. The CDR3 DNA is TGCGCCAGCAGCACAGGACAGGGGAACACTGAAGCTTTCTTT. Translation: CASSTGQGNTEAFF.

This sequence joins TRBV11-3 and TRBJ1-6; perhaps TRBD1 as D (6 bases). Trimming pared 2 bases from V and 4 bases from J, leaving 15 bases between. Germline V gives CDR1 SGHNT, CDR2 YENEEA. The CDR3 is 17 residues long. Here the CDR3 DNA reads TGTGCCAGCAGCTTAAAGGGGGAGGGGAAGTATAATTCACCCCTCCACTTT. This sequence encodes CASSLKGEGKYNSPLHF.

The rearrangement joins TRBV3-1 (or the pseudogene TRBV3-2) to TRBJ2-2; TRBD1 aligns across 7 bases. CDR3 length: 14 amino acids. Germline CDR1 and CDR2: LGHDT and YNNKEL (reference sequence). With 3 bases clipped from V and 3 bases from J, the junction kept 1 base outside the gene matches. In nucleotides, the CDR3 is TGTGCCAGCAGCCACAGGGGGTACACCGGGGAGCTGTTTTTT. Amino acid sequence: CASSHRGYTGELFF.

This chain links TRBV4-1 with TRBJ2-2, with 16 bases aligning to TRBD2. The CDR3 totals 18 residues. In germline, CDR1 is MGHRA, CDR2 YSYEKL. V lost 4 bases to trimming and J lost 5 bases; unmatched junction nucleotides: 7. CDR3 residues: CASSLEGTSGGATGELFF. The CDR3 nucleotides read TGCGCCAGCAGCCTGGAGGGGACTAGCGGGGGGGCAACCGGGGAGCTGTTTTTT.

The V call is TRBV11-2, the J call TRBJ2-7, with D hard to call. Trimming removed 1 base from V and 0 bases from J, with 7 bases in between. The CDR3 consists of 14 residues. Germline CDR1 and CDR2: SGHAT and FQNNGV. CDR3 protein: CASSLGAGSYEQYF. The CDR3 region has the DNA TGTGCCAGCAGCTTAGGGGCAGGCTCCTACGAGCAGTACTTC. The full variable domain, in which reference TRBV11-2 and TRBJ2-7 provide the parts outside the CDR3, is EAGVAQSPRYKIIEKRQSVAFWCNPISGHATLYWYQQILGQGPKLLIQFQNNGVVDDSQLPKDRFSAERLKGVDSTLKIQPAKLEDSAVYLCASSLGAGSYEQYFGPGTRLTVT.

CDR3 sequence: CASSSTARQNTEAFF. For the CDR3, the DNA is TGTGCCAGCAGCTCCACGGCTCGACAGAACACTGAAGCTTTCTTT. V and J are TRBV5-4 and TRBJ1-1; D uncertain. This CDR3 has 15 amino acids. Germline-derived CDR1 and CDR2 are SGHNT and YYREEE (reference sequence). Between the trimmed V and J ends, which lost 3 bases and 1 base, there was a span of 13 bases.

The chain uses TRBV2 and TRBJ1-1; D ambiguous. Germline V gene sequence: CDR1 SNHLY, CDR2 FYNNEI. With 0 bases removed from V and 11 bases from J, the gap between germline ends came to 10 bases. This CDR3 comprises 12 residues. The CDR3 is CASSEARVDAFF. CDR3 DNA sequence: TGTGCCAGCAGTGAAGCGCGGGTTGACGCTTTCTTT.

CDR3 loop: CASSQDYLAGGSYEQYF. The CDR3 region has the DNA TGCGCCAGCAGCCAAGATTACCTAGCGGGGGGGTCCTACGAGCAGTACTTC. This chain links TRBV4-1 with TRBJ2-7, with 12 bases fitting TRBD2. After removal of 0 bases from V and 1 base from J, the junction contained 4 bases not matched to a gene. The CDR3 consists of 17 residues. Germline CDR1 and CDR2: MGHRA and YSYEKL.

This clone has just a few counts. CDR3 sequence reads: CASRMIALDQPQHF. CDR3 coding DNA: TGTGCCAGCAGAATGATAGCTCTAGATCAGCCCCAGCATTTT. The genes are TRBV6-5 and TRBJ1-5; no definite D call. The germline gives CDR1 MNHEY, CDR2 SVGAGI. The CDR3 runs to 14 residues. V dropped 6 bases and J dropped 5 bases, with 14 bases sitting between them.

The CDR3 is CASSQAQTRSYEQYF. The CDR3 bases are TGTGCCAGCAGCCAAGCTCAGACACGCTCCTACGAGCAGTACTTC. The V and J genes are TRBV3-1 (or the pseudogene TRBV3-2) and TRBJ2-7; D is undetermined. The V end lost 1 base, the J end lost 0 bases, and 10 bases lay between the germline ends. Germline V CDR1 and CDR2: LGHDT, YNNKEL (reference sequence). CDR3 length: 15 amino acids.

The sample holds a few counts of this clone. This chain connects TRBV11-2 to TRBJ2-1; no definite D call. The CDR3 has 15 residues. V shed 1 base and J shed 8 bases, with 15 bases lying between them. CDR1 is SGHAT, CDR2 FQNNGV, per germline. CDR3 amino acids: CASSLGRTLVDEQFF. CDR3 DNA: TGTGCCAGCAGCTTAGGCCGCACGCTAGTGGATGAGCAGTTCTTC.

The rearrangement joins TRBV6-1 to TRBJ2-5, with a tentative D call TRBD1 (6 bases). The V and J ends lost 0 bases and 5 bases respectively, with 16 bases between them. The CDR3 spans 16 residues. The germline V gene encodes CDR1 MNHNS and CDR2 SASEGT. CDR3 DNA sequence: TGTGCCAGCAGTGAAGCCCAGGGGCTGTCAGCGGAGACCCAGTACTTC. Protein: CASSEAQGLSAETQYF.

V usage is TRBV15 and J usage is TRBJ1-2, with 7 bases that match TRBD1. V dropped 2 bases and J dropped 0; count of bases not matched to a gene: 3. The CDR3 is made up of 15 amino acids. Germline CDR1 and CDR2: LNHNV and YYDKDF (reference sequence). CDR3 region: CATSRRDSSNYGYTF. CDR3 nucleotide sequence: TGTGCCACCAGCAGAAGGGACAGTTCTAACTATGGCTACACCTTC. The variable domain in full, with the rest retrieved from reference TRBV15 and TRBJ1-2, is DAMVIQNPRYQVTQFGKPVTLSCSQTLNHNVMYWYQQKSSQAPKLLFHYYDKDFNNEADTPDNFQSRRPNTSFCFLDIRSPGLGDTAMYLCATSRRDSSNYGYTFGSGTRLTVV.

The CDR3 DNA reads as TGTGCCAGTAACTTGGACAGGACGACCGCCTATGGCTACACCTTC. It specifies CASNLDRTTAYGYTF. V usage is TRBV19 and J usage is TRBJ1-2; 7 nucleotides agree with TRBD1. Germline V gene sequence: CDR1 LNHDA, CDR2 SQIVND (reference sequence). This CDR3 is 15 amino acids long. V dropped 7 bases and J dropped 4; count of bases not matched to a gene: 12.